Below, 7 T cell receptor beta chains from the same sample are listed, as sequenced in a study of T cell responses to AZD1222 COVID-19 vaccine. Using immunoSEQ multiplex PCR, the repertoire was profiled, and TCRdb retains in-frame clones only, with some absent. The sample includes roughly 120,000 clones, about 91% of them seen just once. Sequenced here: peripheral blood, sampled on day 0 of AZD1222 vaccination. Receptors originate from an adult in good health.

This chain links TRBV4-1 with TRBJ1-6; possibly TRBD1 for D (6 bases). CDR3 length equals 17 residues. V lost 0 bases, J lost 4 bases, and 13 bases lay in between. Germline CDR1 and CDR2: MGHRA and YSYEKL. CDR3: CASSQDPDRPYNSPLHF. The CDR3, as DNA: TGCGCCAGCAGCCAAGATCCCGACAGGCCTTATAATTCACCCCTCCACTTT.

The V and J genes are TRBV9 and TRBJ2-7; either TRBD1 or TRBD2 may supply D (5 bases each). The CDR3 has 15 amino acids. The V end lost 5 bases, the J end lost 3 bases, and 18 bases lay between the germline ends. Germline V gene data show CDR1 as SGDLS and CDR2 as YYNGEE. In nucleotides, the CDR3 is TGTGCCAGCAGTCCCGGGACCGCCATTAACTACGAGCAGTACTTC. Translation gives CASSPGTAINYEQYF.

This clone was seen a few times. The chain links TRBV9 to TRBJ1-2; no definite D call. Trimming cost V 3 bases and J 8 bases, with 8 bases left between them. Germline CDR1 SGDLS, CDR2 YYNGEE. The CDR3 is 11 amino acids. The CDR3 sequence is CASSGLGGYTF. The CDR3 bases are TGTGCCAGCAGCGGCCTCGGCGGCTACACCTTC.

The rearrangement joins TRBV6-2 or TRBV6-3 to TRBJ1-5; possible D gene TRBD1, 5 bases. Germline V gene sequence: CDR1 MNHEY, CDR2 SVGEGT. The ends were cut back, 5 bases at V and 5 bases at J, with 13 bases in the middle. The CDR3 is 14 amino acids. The CDR3 loop is CASSGTSTYQPQHF. Here the CDR3 DNA reads TGTGCCAGCAGTGGGACCTCCACATATCAGCCCCAGCATTTT.

The chain has TRBV18 and TRBJ2-7; D unclear. V was cut by 3 bases and J by 4 bases, with 7 bases left in between. Germline CDR1 KGHSH, CDR2 LQKENI. The CDR3 extends over 12 amino acids. For the CDR3, the DNA is TGTGCCAGCTCACCGGCGGAGTACGAGCAGTACTTC. This gives the protein CASSPAEYEQYF.

This clone was recorded only once. The chain recombines TRBV29-1 with TRBJ2-7, with D tentatively TRBD1 (5 bases). This CDR3 is 13 amino acids long. Germline V lookup: CDR1 SQVTM, CDR2 ANQGSEA. The germline V and J ends were trimmed by 3 bases and 0 bases, with 9 bases remaining between them. The chain's CDR3 is CSVDFQGSYEQYF. In DNA, the CDR3 is TGCAGCGTTGATTTCCAGGGCTCCTACGAGCAGTACTTC.

The chain has TRBV29-1 and TRBJ1-4; no firm D call. Trimming removed 5 bases at V and 8 bases at J, with 9 bases between. Per the germline V gene, CDR1 is SQVTM and CDR2 is ANQGSEA. The CDR3 consists of 11 residues. In DNA form, the CDR3 reads TGCAGCGTTCTTTGGGAAGAAAAACTGTTTTTT. It is translated as CSVLWEEKLFF.